The clone carrying this T cell receptor (beta chain) was counted only a few times. Its antigen is currently unknown. The data originate from a study of T cells in Graves' hyperthyroidism and ophthalmopathy. Overall study findings and caveats: The model foresaw ophthalmopathy a median around seven months prior to onset.

Newly diagnosed hyperthyroidism patients aged 18 to 65 years had disease lasting under 2 months. The diagnostic basis comprised clinical symptoms, serum thyroxine and TRAb, thyroid ultrasound and orbital computed tomography. Out of approximately 9.9 ml of fresh peripheral blood came the PBMCs. Using RNA transcripts as the source, TCR beta CDR3 regions were amplified. First-round RT-PCR targeting the TCR CDR3 was performed with the HTBI primer set. Via MiXCR, TCRdb re-called the multiplex PCR reads, giving one row per CDR3 protein. Here the sample spans about half a million distinct CDR3 sequences, roughly 20% being singletons. This CDR3 comprises 13 residues. Germline lookup yields CDR1 SNHLY and CDR2 FYNNEI. V lost 7 bases, J lost 12 bases, and 19 bases lay in between.

The material sequenced was blood. The sequence was collected from a man aged 18 to 35 with Graves' hyperthyroidism. The chain has TRBV2 and TRBJ1-5; D is undetermined. CDR3 DNA: TGTGCCAGCATCGAAAGCCCCTCCGGACGCCAGCATTTT. Its translation: CASIESPSGRQHF.